A selection of T cell receptor beta chains follows, all from one sample in a study of vaccination and CD4 T cells after COVID-19. Antigens of these TCRs are unknown. TCRdb processed the PCR reads anew with MiXCR; each CDR3 protein has one entry. The data contain roughly 15,000 distinct CDR3 sequences, approximately 45% of them seen just once; the ten biggest clones take up 20%. The sequencing used CD4+ T cells from blood, cultured in vitro, collected about 7 months after SARS-CoV-2 vaccination. These receptors all stem from a human donor who had recovered from COVID-19. CDR3s include the opening cysteine and the closing phenylalanine or tryptophan. The D gene is left open where the match is weak. Size values are once, few and many counts, or a class for expanded clones, and some rows have none.

CDR3aa: CASSLDMIRVSYEQYF; CDR3nt: TGTGCCAGCAGCCTAGACATGATCCGTGTCTCCTACGAGCAGTACTTC; d_gene: NA; j_gene: TRBJ2-7; abundance: NA; v_gene: TRBV7-9
CDR3aa: CASTNGVGGGQPQHF; CDR3nt: TGTGCCAGCACCAACGGCGTGGGGGGCGGACAGCCCCAGCATTTT; d_gene: NA; j_gene: TRBJ1-5; abundance: NA; v_gene: TRBV6-4
CDR3aa: CSAEGGQGLSSYNEQFF; CDR3nt: TGCAGTGCGGAGGGGGGACAGGGCCTCAGCTCCTACAATGAGCAGTTCTTC; d_gene: TRBD1; j_gene: TRBJ2-1; abundance: once; v_gene: TRBV20-1
CDR3aa: CASSLAGVMNTEAFF; CDR3nt: TGTGCCAGCAGCTTAGCCGGGGTCATGAACACTGAAGCTTTCTTT; d_gene: NA; j_gene: TRBJ1-1; abundance: NA; v_gene: TRBV7-2
CDR3aa: CSARDHVFVNTEAFF; CDR3nt: TGCAGTGCTAGAGATCATGTATTTGTGAACACTGAAGCTTTCTTT; d_gene: NA; j_gene: TRBJ1-1; abundance: NA; v_gene: TRBV20-1
CDR3aa: CASSSPGAFYNEQFF; CDR3nt: TGTGCCAGCAGCTCACCTGGGGCATTCTACAATGAGCAGTTCTTC; d_gene: NA; j_gene: TRBJ2-1; abundance: NA; v_gene: TRBV7-8
CDR3aa: CASSVYAYEQYF; CDR3nt: TGTGCCAGCAGTGTCTATGCCTACGAGCAGTACTTC; d_gene: NA; j_gene: TRBJ2-7; abundance: NA; v_gene: TRBV2
CDR3aa: CASSLAGVNQPQHF; CDR3nt: TGTGCCAGCAGCTTGGCGGGGGTGAATCAGCCCCAGCATTTT; d_gene: NA; j_gene: TRBJ1-5; abundance: NA; v_gene: TRBV5-4
CDR3aa: CSARKGTELSGYTF; CDR3nt: TGCAGTGCTAGAAAAGGGACAGAGCTTTCGGGCTACACCTTC; d_gene: TRBD1; j_gene: TRBJ1-2; abundance: NA; v_gene: TRBV20-1
CDR3aa: CSASTPWGNQPQHF; CDR3nt: TGCAGTGCTAGTACTCCGTGGGGTAATCAGCCCCAGCATTTT; d_gene: NA; j_gene: TRBJ1-5; abundance: NA; v_gene: TRBV20-1
CDR3aa: CATSETTGYQETQYF; CDR3nt: TGTGCCACCAGTGAGACCACGGGGTACCAAGAGACCCAGTACTTC; d_gene: NA; j_gene: TRBJ2-5; abundance: NA; v_gene: TRBV24-1
CDR3aa: CASRIAGGRADTQYF; CDR3nt: TGTGCCAGCAGGATAGCGGGAGGGCGTGCAGATACGCAGTATTTT; d_gene: TRBD2; j_gene: TRBJ2-3; abundance: NA; v_gene: TRBV28
CDR3aa: CASSNPPGTEQYF; CDR3nt: TGTGCCAGCAGCAACCCCCCTGGTACCGAGCAGTACTTC; d_gene: NA; j_gene: TRBJ2-7; abundance: NA; v_gene: TRBV7-2
CDR3aa: CASSLRAGGEQFF; CDR3nt: TGTGCCAGCAGTCTCCGGGCGGGGGGAGAGCAGTTCTTC; d_gene: TRBD2; j_gene: TRBJ2-1; abundance: NA; v_gene: TRBV7-3
CDR3aa: CASSSGLANTQYF; CDR3nt: TGTGCCAGCAGCTCCGGACTAGCAAATACGCAGTATTTT; d_gene: TRBD2; j_gene: TRBJ2-3; abundance: few; v_gene: TRBV7-3
CDR3aa: CASSYPRDRGTSYEQYF; CDR3nt: TGTGCCAGCAGCTACCCCCGGGACAGGGGTACCTCCTACGAGCAGTACTTC; d_gene: NA; j_gene: TRBJ2-7; abundance: medium-sized; v_gene: TRBV21-1
CDR3aa: CASSEWRGGYGYTF; CDR3nt: TGTGCCAGCAGCGAGTGGAGGGGCGGCTATGGCTACACCTTC; d_gene: NA; j_gene: TRBJ1-2; abundance: NA; v_gene: TRBV2
CDR3aa: CASLLPRSSSRGGGEGETQYF; CDR3nt: TGTGCCAGCCTCCTCCCCAGGTCGAGTTCTCGCGGCGGGGGGGAGGGGGAGACCCAGTACTTC; d_gene: TRBD2; j_gene: TRBJ2-5; abundance: NA; v_gene: TRBV7-2
CDR3aa: CASSQSTGRVQYF; CDR3nt: TGTGCCAGCAGCCAATCGACGGGGAGAGTCCAGTACTTC; d_gene: NA; j_gene: TRBJ2-5; abundance: NA; v_gene: TRBV5-4
CDR3aa: CASSFGAGGNGEQFF; CDR3nt: TGTGCCAGCAGCTTCGGTGCGGGGGGTAACGGTGAGCAGTTCTTC; d_gene: TRBD2; j_gene: TRBJ2-1; abundance: NA; v_gene: TRBV5-6
CDR3aa: CASSEPPVYGYTF; CDR3nt: TGTGCCAGCAGTGAACCACCTGTTTATGGCTACACCTTC; d_gene: NA; j_gene: TRBJ1-2; abundance: few; v_gene: TRBV6-1
CDR3aa: CASSSGTVGVETQYF; CDR3nt: TGTGCCAGTAGTTCCGGGACCGTAGGGGTAGAGACCCAGTACTTC; d_gene: NA; j_gene: TRBJ2-5; abundance: once; v_gene: TRBV19
CDR3aa: CSALAGGPIDTQYF; CDR3nt: TGCAGTGCTCTAGCGGGGGGGCCTATAGATACGCAGTATTTT; d_gene: TRBD2; j_gene: TRBJ2-3; abundance: NA; v_gene: TRBV20-1
CDR3aa: CASSYSGVLGTQYF; CDR3nt: TGTGCCAGCAGTTACTCGGGGGTCCTGGGGACCCAGTACTTC; d_gene: NA; j_gene: TRBJ2-5; abundance: NA; v_gene: TRBV6-5
CDR3aa: CASSITPYSNQPQHF; CDR3nt: TGTGCCAGTAGTATCACACCTTATAGCAATCAGCCCCAGCATTTT; d_gene: NA; j_gene: TRBJ1-5; abundance: NA; v_gene: TRBV19
CDR3aa: CAGGAVPHEQYF; CDR3nt: TGTGCCGGGGGGGCCGTACCCCACGAGCAGTACTTC; d_gene: NA; j_gene: TRBJ2-7; abundance: NA; v_gene: TRBV6-1
CDR3aa: CASIRGGDGYTF; CDR3nt: TGTGCCAGCATTCGCGGGGGGGATGGCTACACCTTC; d_gene: NA; j_gene: TRBJ1-2; abundance: NA; v_gene: TRBV2
CDR3aa: CASSFRGNTGELFF; CDR3nt: TGTGCCAGCAGCTTCAGGGGGAACACCGGGGAGCTGTTTTTT; d_gene: NA; j_gene: TRBJ2-2; abundance: NA; v_gene: TRBV11-3
CDR3aa: CASSLTQNTEAFF; CDR3nt: TGTGCCAGCAGCTTAACCCAGAACACTGAAGCTTTCTTT; d_gene: NA; j_gene: TRBJ1-1; abundance: NA; v_gene: TRBV7-8
CDR3aa: CASSQAGELGVQYGYTF; CDR3nt: TGCGCCAGCAGCCAAGCGGGAGAATTGGGGGTGCAATATGGCTACACCTTC; d_gene: NA; j_gene: TRBJ1-2; abundance: NA; v_gene: TRBV4-3
CDR3aa: CASSPTSGTGGYEQYF; CDR3nt: TGTGCCAGCAGCCCAACTTCGGGAACAGGGGGCTACGAGCAGTACTTC; d_gene: TRBD1; j_gene: TRBJ2-7; abundance: NA; v_gene: TRBV11-3
CDR3aa: CASSLAGQGRWAQYF; CDR3nt: TGTGCCAGCAGCTTAGCGGGACAGGGGCGTTGGGCCCAGTACTTC; d_gene: TRBD1; j_gene: TRBJ2-5; abundance: NA; v_gene: TRBV7-2
CDR3aa: CATSRDFQGSDTQYF; CDR3nt: TGTGCCACCAGCAGAGATTTTCAGGGGTCGGATACGCAGTATTTT; d_gene: NA; j_gene: TRBJ2-3; abundance: few; v_gene: TRBV15
CDR3aa: CASSRKADTDTQYF; CDR3nt: TGTGCCAGCAGCAGAAAGGCTGACACAGATACGCAGTATTTT; d_gene: NA; j_gene: TRBJ2-3; abundance: NA; v_gene: TRBV7-9
CDR3aa: CASSWTPQETQYF; CDR3nt: TGTGCCAGCAGTTGGACACCGCAAGAGACCCAGTACTTC; d_gene: NA; j_gene: TRBJ2-5; abundance: few; v_gene: TRBV6-5
CDR3aa: CSAQGLTNTGELFF; CDR3nt: TGCAGTGCGCAGGGACTTACGAACACCGGGGAGCTGTTTTTT; d_gene: NA; j_gene: TRBJ2-2; abundance: once; v_gene: TRBV20-1
CDR3aa: CSAQGRTSGITQYF; CDR3nt: TGCAGTGCGCAAGGACGGACTAGCGGGATCACCCAGTACTTC; d_gene: TRBD2; j_gene: TRBJ2-5; abundance: few; v_gene: TRBV20-1
CDR3aa: CASSLPSKPTGVSNQPQHF; CDR3nt: TGTGCCAGCAGCTTACCATCAAAACCGACAGGGGTTAGCAATCAGCCCCAGCATTTT; d_gene: TRBD1; j_gene: TRBJ1-5; abundance: once; v_gene: TRBV7-6
CDR3aa: CASSLGTVQETQYF; CDR3nt: TGCGCCAGCAGCCTCGGGACAGTCCAAGAGACCCAGTACTTC; d_gene: TRBD1; j_gene: TRBJ2-5; abundance: NA; v_gene: TRBV5-1
CDR3aa: CSARIQTEKLFF; CDR3nt: TGCAGTGCTAGAATCCAAACTGAAAAACTGTTTTTT; d_gene: NA; j_gene: TRBJ1-4; abundance: once; v_gene: TRBV20-1
CDR3aa: CASSRSGGAYEQYF; CDR3nt: TGTGCCAGCAGCCGTAGCGGGGGGGCGTACGAGCAGTACTTC; d_gene: TRBD2; j_gene: TRBJ2-7; abundance: NA; v_gene: TRBV6-1
CDR3aa: CASSIGHTIDTGELFF; CDR3nt: TGTGCCAGTAGCATCGGACACACGATAGACACCGGGGAGCTGTTTTTT; d_gene: NA; j_gene: TRBJ2-2; abundance: NA; v_gene: TRBV19
CDR3aa: CSARQGGMDGYTF; CDR3nt: TGCAGTGCCCGACAAGGGGGGATGGATGGCTACACCTTC; d_gene: NA; j_gene: TRBJ1-2; abundance: few; v_gene: TRBV20-1
CDR3aa: CASSLLGRETQYF; CDR3nt: TGCGCCAGCAGCTTACTGGGGCGGGAGACCCAGTACTTC; d_gene: NA; j_gene: TRBJ2-5; abundance: NA; v_gene: TRBV5-1